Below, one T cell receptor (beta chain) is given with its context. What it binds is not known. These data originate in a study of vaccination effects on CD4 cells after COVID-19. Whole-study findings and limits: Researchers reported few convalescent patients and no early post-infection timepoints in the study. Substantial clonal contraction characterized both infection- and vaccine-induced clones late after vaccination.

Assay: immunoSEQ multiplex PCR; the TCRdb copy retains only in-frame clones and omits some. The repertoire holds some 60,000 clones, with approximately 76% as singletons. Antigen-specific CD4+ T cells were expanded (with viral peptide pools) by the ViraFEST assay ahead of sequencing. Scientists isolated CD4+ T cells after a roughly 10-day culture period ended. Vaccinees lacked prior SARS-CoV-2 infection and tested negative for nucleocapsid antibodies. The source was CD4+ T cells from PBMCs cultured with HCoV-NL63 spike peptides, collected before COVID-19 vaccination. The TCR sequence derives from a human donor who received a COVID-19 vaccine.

The CDR3: CASSGRAGRRDTQYF. The CDR3, as DNA: TGTGCCAGCAGTGGCAGGGCAGGGAGGCGCGATACGCAGTATTTT. The chain is built from TRBV2 and TRBJ2-3; D possibly corresponds to TRBD2 (6 bases). V lost 4 bases, J lost 6 bases, and 17 bases lay in between. Germline V gene data show CDR1 as SNHLY and CDR2 as FYNNEI. The CDR3 has 15 amino acids.